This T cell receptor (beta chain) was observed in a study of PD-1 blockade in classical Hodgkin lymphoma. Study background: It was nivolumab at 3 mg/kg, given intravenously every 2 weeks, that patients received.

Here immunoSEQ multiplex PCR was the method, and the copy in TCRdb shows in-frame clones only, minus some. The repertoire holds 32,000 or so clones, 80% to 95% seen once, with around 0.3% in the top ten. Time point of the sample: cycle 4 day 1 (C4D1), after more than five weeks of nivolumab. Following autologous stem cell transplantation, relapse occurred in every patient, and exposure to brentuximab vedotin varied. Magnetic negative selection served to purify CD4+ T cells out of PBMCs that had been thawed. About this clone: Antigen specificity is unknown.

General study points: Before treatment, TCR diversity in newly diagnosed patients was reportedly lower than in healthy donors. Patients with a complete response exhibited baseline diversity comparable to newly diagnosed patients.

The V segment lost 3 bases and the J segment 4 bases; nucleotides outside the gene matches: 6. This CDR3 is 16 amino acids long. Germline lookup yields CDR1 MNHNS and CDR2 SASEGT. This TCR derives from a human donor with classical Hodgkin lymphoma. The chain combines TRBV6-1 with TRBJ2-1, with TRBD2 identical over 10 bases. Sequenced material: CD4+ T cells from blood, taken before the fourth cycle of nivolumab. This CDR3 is CASSELAGDGYNEQFF. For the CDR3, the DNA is TGTGCCAGCAGTGAGCTAGCGGGAGACGGTTACAATGAGCAGTTCTTC.